A selection of T cell receptor beta chains follows, all from one sample in a study of cytomegalovirus exposure and HLA in healthy donors. Sequencing used immunoSEQ multiplex PCR; TCRdb keeps in-frame clones, though not all of them. In the table there are about 25,000 clones, approximately 79% of which are singletons. The sequencing input was PBMCs. These receptor sequences come from a male donor in good health and CMV-seronegative. CDR3s include the opening cysteine and the closing phenylalanine or tryptophan. Fields, in order: clone size, J gene, V gene, D gene, CDR3 protein. A D gene is named only where the DNA matches it firmly. Size is omitted from some rows. Given values are once, few, many or a class for expanded clones.

clone_size: .
j_call: TRBJ2-2
v_call: TRBV4-1
d_call: .
cdr3_aa: CASSQEGGGNTGELFF

clone_size: once
j_call: TRBJ2-7
v_call: TRBV21-1
d_call: .
cdr3_aa: CASSKDCVAAKGYEQYF

clone_size: few
j_call: TRBJ1-1
v_call: TRBV5-6
d_call: TRBD1
cdr3_aa: CASSWDLTGVGEAFF

clone_size: .
j_call: TRBJ2-1
v_call: TRBV5-1
d_call: TRBD2
cdr3_aa: CASSLDSAGGRGEQFF

clone_size: .
j_call: TRBJ2-2
v_call: TRBV28
d_call: .
cdr3_aa: CASSTGRGELFF

clone_size: .
j_call: TRBJ2-7
v_call: TRBV25-1
d_call: .
cdr3_aa: CASSESLGQGGEQYF

clone_size: .
j_call: TRBJ2-1
v_call: TRBV30
d_call: TRBD2
cdr3_aa: CAWSDSGGPYNEQFF

clone_size: .
j_call: TRBJ2-2
v_call: TRBV25-1
d_call: TRBD1
cdr3_aa: CASSGTGDTGELFF

clone_size: .
j_call: .
v_call: TRBV10-3
d_call: TRBD2
cdr3_aa: CAISGGLAGDYEQYF

clone_size: .
j_call: TRBJ1-1
v_call: TRBV28
d_call: .
cdr3_aa: CASSLFRAGTEAFF

clone_size: .
j_call: .
v_call: TRBV21-1
d_call: .
cdr3_aa: CASSSTYEQYF

clone_size: once
j_call: TRBJ2-7
v_call: TRBV19
d_call: TRBD1
cdr3_aa: CASSFGTGDYEQYF

clone_size: .
j_call: TRBJ2-1
v_call: TRBV28
d_call: .
cdr3_aa: CASSVGGDQTEQFF

clone_size: few
j_call: TRBJ2-2
v_call: TRBV4-3
d_call: TRBD1
cdr3_aa: CASSPRTLDRGAGELFF

clone_size: .
j_call: TRBJ1-2
v_call: TRBV7-2
d_call: TRBD1
cdr3_aa: CASSYDREDGYTF

clone_size: few
j_call: TRBJ1-1
v_call: TRBV5-8
d_call: .
cdr3_aa: CASSYRAGRGTEAFF

clone_size: once
j_call: TRBJ2-2
v_call: TRBV10-3
d_call: TRBD2
cdr3_aa: CAIRTSGPTGELFF

clone_size: .
j_call: .
v_call: TRBV5-1
d_call: .
cdr3_aa: CASSPTSYEQYF

clone_size: few
j_call: TRBJ2-7
v_call: TRBV6-1
d_call: TRBD1
cdr3_aa: CASSEAGTAHEQYF

clone_size: few
j_call: TRBJ1-3
v_call: TRBV30
d_call: TRBD1
cdr3_aa: CAWSGTGGNGNTIYF

clone_size: .
j_call: TRBJ2-1
v_call: TRBV28
d_call: .
cdr3_aa: CASSLPNSYNEQFF

clone_size: .
j_call: TRBJ2-1
v_call: TRBV11-3
d_call: TRBD2
cdr3_aa: CASSRDYSNEQLF

clone_size: .
j_call: TRBJ2-5
v_call: TRBV10-3
d_call: TRBD2
cdr3_aa: CAIKEERGGGGETQYF

clone_size: .
j_call: TRBJ2-1
v_call: TRBV6-4
d_call: TRBD2
cdr3_aa: CASRRLAGYNEQFF